Presented here are 5 T cell receptor beta chains from one specimen sequenced in a study of CXCR3-negative and CXCR3-positive naive CD8 T cells. Antigens of these TCRs are unknown. General observations from the study: CXCR3-negative naive cells had less hydrophobic TRB CDR3s than did CXCR3-positive naive cells.

cDNA libraries for TRB were generated by 5' RACE incorporating UMI labels. For each CDR3 protein, TCRdb gives one entry from its re-call of the 5' RACE reads, without DNA. The table gives approximately 89,000 distinct CDR3 sequences; the top ten clones make up roughly 0.48% of it. The sequenced sample was naive CXCR3+ CD8+ T cells from blood. As to subset: CD45RO-CCR7+CD27+CD95- naive CD8+ T cells expressing CXCR3 (TNR3+). Every receptor here comes from a human donor in good health. Some clones in this sample may be carry-over from other donors' samples.

The chain is built from TRBV28 and TRBJ2-3; TCRdb proposes TRBD2, but this gene call is untestable without DNA. Germline CDR1 reads MDHEN; CDR2 reads SYDVKM. The CDR3 is 16 residues long. The CDR3 sequence: CASSLGTSGKTDTQYF.

The chain recombines TRBV9 with TRBJ2-1; with no DNA, the TCRdb D assignment of TRBD2 cannot be verified. CDR3 length: 13 amino acids. CDR1 and CDR2 from the germline V gene are SGDLS and YYNGEE. The CDR3 sequence: CASSEEGSNEQFF.

V usage is TRBV28 and J usage is TRBJ2-3; the TRBD2 assignment by TCRdb is unverifiable without DNA. The germline CDR1 and CDR2 sequences are MDHEN and SYDVKM. The CDR3 length is 20 residues. The CDR3 sequence is CASSSLISASAGGPWDTQYF.

J is TRBJ2-1 and V is TRBV7-8; the D call of TRBD1 rests on TCRdb alone, since no DNA is present to check it. The germline V gene encodes CDR1 SGHVS and CDR2 FQNEAQ. There are 16 residues in the CDR3. CDR3 sequence: CASSPPGGPLYNEQFF.

The chain uses TRBV28 and TRBJ2-5; the TRBD1 assignment by TCRdb is unverifiable without DNA. Germline CDR1 MDHEN, CDR2 SYDVKM. The CDR3 extends over 14 amino acids. The chain's CDR3 is CASSLDNTQETQYF.